The 14 T cell receptor beta chains in this list originate from one sample, sequenced in a study of CD8+ T cells in alopecia areata. Isolated RNA was reverse transcribed into cDNA used as the sequencing template. Sequenced by immunoSEQ multiplex PCR; TCRdb stores in-frame clones only, minus some. This sample has around 290,000 clones, with roughly 60% found just once. Treatment given: oral pan-JAK inhibitor, 5-10 mg twice daily. The specimen was CD4+ T cells sorted from blood, collected at week 24, from a patient treated with tofacitinib. The receptors come from a human donor with alopecia areata.

The chain combines TRBV15 with TRBJ2-4; 9 bases agree with TRBD1. Trimming at V came to 1 base and at J to 0 bases, leaving 10 bases not matched to a gene. Germline V gives CDR1 LNHNV, CDR2 YYDKDF (reference sequence). The CDR3 covers 19 residues. The CDR3: CATSRGDRAGPGAKNIQYF. The CDR3 DNA reads TGTGCCACCAGCAGAGGGGACAGGGCCGGCCCAGGAGCCAAAAACATTCAGTACTTC.

The genes are TRBV7-2 and TRBJ2-5, with D unclear. CDR3 length equals 14 residues. V was trimmed by 2 bases and J by 5 bases, leaving 12 bases between them. The germline CDR1 and CDR2 sequences are SGHTA and FQGNSA. Here the CDR3 reads CASSLQPLGETQYF. The DNA for the CDR3 is TGTGCCAGCAGCTTACAGCCCCTCGGGGAGACCCAGTACTTC. Looking up the rest from reference TRBV7-2 and TRBJ2-5 gives the full variable domain: GAGVSQSPSNKVTEKGKDVELRCDPISGHTALYWYRQSLGQGLEFLIYFQGNSAPDKSGLPSDRFSAERTGGSVSTLTIQRTQQEDSAVYLCASSLQPLGETQYFGPGTRLLVL.

This clone has only a few counts. V gene TRBV7-2 combines with J gene TRBJ2-1; D is possibly TRBD1 (7 bases). The CDR3 spans 17 residues. Germline V gives CDR1 SGHTA, CDR2 FQGNSA. V lost 0 bases and J lost 2, with 14 bases in between. CDR3 sequence reads: CASSLAGGGETYNEQFF. CDR3 nucleotides: TGTGCCAGCAGCTTAGCAGGAGGGGGCGAAACCTACAATGAGCAGTTCTTC.

This sequence joins TRBV28 and TRBJ2-7; D might be TRBD1 (7 bases). The CDR3 is 13 amino acids. Per germline, CDR1 MDHEN and CDR2 SYDVKM. V lost 7 bases to trimming and J lost 4 bases, with 14 bases between them. This CDR3 reads CASNGGGLYEQYF. The DNA for the CDR3 is TGTGCCAGCAACGGAGGGGGCTTATACGAGCAGTACTTC.

This clone was seen only a few times. The chain links TRBV5-4 to TRBJ2-3, with D possibly being TRBD1 (6 bases). CDR3 length: 13 amino acids. Germline lookup yields CDR1 SGHNT and CDR2 YYREEE (reference sequence). The ends were cut back, 1 base at V and 3 bases at J, with 6 bases in the middle. This CDR3 reads CASSLQGTDTQYF. The CDR3 nucleotides read TGTGCCAGCAGCTTGCAGGGGACAGATACGCAGTATTTT. The whole variable domain, filled in from reference TRBV5-4 and TRBJ2-3, reads ETGVTQSPTHLIKTRGQQVTLRCSSQSGHNTVSWYQQALGQGPQFIFQYYREEENGRGNFPPRFSGLQFPNYSSELNVNALELDDSALYLCASSLQGTDTQYFGPGTRLTVL.

This clone was observed a handful of times. V and J are TRBV29-1 and TRBJ2-1; D is perhaps TRBD1 (6 bases). The CDR3 is 14 residues long. Germline V gene sequence: CDR1 SQVTM, CDR2 ANQGSEA. The ends were cut back, 5 bases at V and 0 bases at J, with 11 bases in the middle. This chain's CDR3 is CSVYRDLSYNEQFF. As DNA, the CDR3 is TGCAGCGTTTACAGGGACCTCTCCTACAATGAGCAGTTCTTC.

The rearrangement joins TRBV5-1 to TRBJ2-1; D is unresolved. The CDR3 has 14 amino acids. Deletions cut 2 bases from V and 8 bases from J, with 14 bases between. The germline CDR1 and CDR2 sequences are SGHRS and YFSETQ. The CDR3 nucleotides are TGCGCCAGCAGCTTTCTGACATCTGGGGATGAGCAGTTCTTC. It yields the protein CASSFLTSGDEQFF.

The chain couples TRBV30 to TRBJ2-1; TRBD1 might be the D (6 bases). The germline CDR1 and CDR2 sequences are GTSNPN and SVGIG (reference sequence). This CDR3 has 15 amino acids. CDR3 sequence: CASSPGTMRDNEQFF. CDR3 sequence (DNA): TGTGCTTCCAGCCCCGGGACAATGAGGGACAATGAGCAGTTCTTC.

This clone appeared once. DNA for the CDR3: TGTGCCAGCAGGTTACAGGGGGCAGATACGCAGTATTTT. Translating it yields CASRLQGADTQYF. This sequence joins TRBV11-1 and TRBJ2-3; 8 positions match TRBD1. Unmatched junction bases numbered 3, after V lost 6 bases and J lost 4 bases. This CDR3 comprises 13 residues. Germline CDR1 SGHAT, CDR2 FQDESV (reference sequence).

This clone was seen a few times. The V gene is TRBV27, the J gene TRBJ2-7, with TRBD1 matching 7 bases. The CDR3 totals 15 residues. Per germline, CDR1 MNHEY and CDR2 SMNVEV (reference sequence). V was pared by 5 bases and J by 2 bases, with 9 bases of the junction left unmatched. CDR3 coding DNA: TGTGCCAGCAGTGATTCAGGGGGTAGGACCTACGAGCAGTACTTC. This encodes CASSDSGGRTYEQYF.

The chain links TRBV10-3 to TRBJ2-3; maybe TRBD1 (6 bases). CDR1 is ENHRY, CDR2 SYGVKD, per germline. Trimming pared 10 bases from V and 4 bases from J, leaving 12 bases between. This CDR3 contains 12 residues. The CDR3 is CATADSADTQYF. The CDR3 nucleotides read TGTGCCACCGCGGACAGCGCAGATACGCAGTATTTT.

The chain carries TRBV27 and TRBJ2-1, with a tentative D call TRBD1 (5 bases). Germline CDR1 and CDR2: MNHEY and SMNVEV (reference sequence). With 1 base removed from V and 10 bases from J, the gap between germline ends came to 5 bases. There are 11 residues in the CDR3. CDR3 nucleotides: TGTGCCAGCAGTTTATACAGGGAGCAGTTCTTC. It encodes CASSLYREQFF.

This rearrangement joins TRBV7-2 to TRBJ2-6; the match to TRBD1 covers 7 bases. Losses at the gene ends were 1 base for V and 2 bases for J; bases not matched to a gene: 8. CDR1 is SGHTA and CDR2 is FQGNSA in the germline V gene. The CDR3 totals 18 residues. The CDR3 here is CASSLGRQGSPGANVLTF. The CDR3 DNA is TGTGCCAGCAGCTTAGGAAGACAGGGAAGTCCTGGGGCCAACGTCCTGACTTTC.

V gene TRBV29-1 combines with J gene TRBJ2-1; 8 nucleotides match TRBD1. This CDR3 spans 14 amino acids. CDR1 and CDR2 from the germline V gene are SQVTM and ANQGSEA. Trimming cost V 6 bases and J 6 bases; bases outside gene matches: 10. The CDR3 loop is CSVGRRQGINEQFF. DNA for the CDR3: TGCAGCGTCGGTCGAAGACAGGGGATCAATGAGCAGTTCTTC.